This entry lists 3 T cell receptor beta chains sequenced from one sample in a study of vaccination effects on CD4 cells after COVID-19. Antigen-specific CD4+ T cells were first expanded with viral peptide pools by the ViraFEST assay and only then sequenced. The culture ran for 10 days before CD4+ T cells were isolated. These TCRs are of unknown antigen specificity. Sequencing used immunoSEQ multiplex PCR; TCRdb keeps in-frame clones, though not all of them. Of some 11,000 clones in the sample, roughly 74% were seen once. Sequenced material: CD4+ T cells from PBMCs cultured with HCoV-229E spike peptides, taken before COVID-19 vaccination. The receptors were gathered from a human donor who received a COVID-19 vaccine.

The V and J genes are TRBV6-5 and TRBJ1-3, with D possibly TRBD1 on 5 matching bases. CDR1 and CDR2 (germline): MNHEY, SVGAGI. There are 15 residues in the CDR3. V was trimmed by 6 bases and J by 2 bases, leaving 14 bases between them. The CDR3 spells CASRGTYQTGNTIYF. As DNA, the CDR3 is TGTGCCAGCAGGGGGACGTATCAAACTGGAAACACCATATATTTT.

This chain joins TRBV6-5 and TRBJ2-7, with D hard to call. Germline CDR1 and CDR2: MNHEY and SVGAGI. Trimming removed 7 bases from V and 1 base from J, with 2 bases in between. This CDR3 is 10 amino acids long. CDR3 protein: CASNSYEQYF. As DNA, the CDR3 is TGTGCCAGCAATTCCTACGAGCAGTACTTC.

This clone was recorded a few times. This chain links TRBV2 with TRBJ1-3, with 7 bases lining up with TRBD1. Germline trimming cut 6 bases from V and 0 bases from J; bases unmatched to any gene: 2. The germline CDR1 and CDR2 sequences are SNHLY and FYNNEI. The CDR3 is made up of 14 amino acids. CDR3 loop: CASRRDSSGNTIYF. In DNA form, the CDR3 reads TGTGCCAGCAGAAGGGACAGCTCTGGAAACACCATATATTTT.